The source of this T cell receptor beta chain is a study of spatial heterogeneity in lung cancer. The study tagged each TCR cDNA molecule with a unique molecular identifier. TCRdb re-analysed the 5' RACE reads in MiXCR, keeping a single row per CDR3 protein. The sample has some 10,000 distinct CDR3 sequences; less than 7% are singletons. This clonotype was counted many times. CDR1 GTSNPN and CDR2 SVGIG come from the germline V gene (reference sequence). The length of the CDR3 is 14 residues. V lost 0 bases to trimming and J lost 7 bases, with 10 bases between them. Time point here: sample taken at primary tumor resection.

The TCR originated in a male donor with early-stage non-small cell lung cancer. The specimen comprised normal lung tissue next to the tumor, sampled at surgery. This sequence joins TRBV30 and TRBJ1-6; maybe TRBD1 (5 bases). The CDR3, as DNA: TGTGCCTGGAGTGTTGCAGGGAAGAATTCACCCCTCCACTTT. It yields the protein CAWSVAGKNSPLHF.